These 9 T cell receptor beta chains originate from one sample sequenced in a study of T cell clonality in common variable immunodeficiency. Some clones are missing from TCRdb's copy, which holds only in-frame ones; the method was immunoSEQ multiplex PCR. The sample shows about 41,000 clones, none of them appearing just once. Sequenced material: peripheral blood mononuclear cells. Receptor source: a person between 18 and 75 years old in good health.

For this clone: The read ends 3 residues early relative to the CDR3; the germline J gene fills the gap. The chain recombines TRBV19 with TRBJ1-2; 7 nucleotides align to TRBD1. Trimming took 6 bases from V and 6 from J; bases not matched to a gene: 7. The CDR3 sequence is 13 residues long. CDR1 LNHDA and CDR2 SQIVND come from the germline V gene (reference sequence). The CDR3 here is CASRRTGTDGYTF. The covered CDR3 bases are TGTGCCAGTAGAAGGACAGGAACCGATGGC. Complete variable domain (other parts from reference TRBV19 and TRBJ1-2): DGGITQSPKYLFRKEGQNVTLSCEQNLNHDAMYWYRQDPGQGLRLIYYSQIVNDFQKGDIAEGYSVSREKKESFPLTVTSAQKNPTAFYLCASRRTGTDGYTFGSGTRLTVV.

This clone was counted ten times or more. Read sequence stops 3 residues before the CDR3 end, and the germline J gene provides the missing end. The chain has TRBV5-1 and TRBJ2-2; D uncertain. The CDR3 has 20 amino acids. Per germline, CDR1 SGHRS and CDR2 YFSETQ. V gave up 4 bases and J gave up 0 bases, with 25 bases separating them. The CDR3 spells CASSPRLRVRNNANTGELFF. CDR3 bases read: TGCGCCAGCAGCCCAAGGCTACGGGTAAGAAACAACGCGAACACCGGGGAG.

In its sample, this clone was seen many times. The read falls 3 residues short of the CDR3 end, and the missing part is taken from the germline J gene. The chain links TRBV7-3 to TRBJ1-1, with 9 bases that match TRBD1. The CDR3 loop spans 14 amino acids. V was clipped by 6 bases and J by 3 bases; unmatched bases: 5. CDR1 is SGHTA, CDR2 FQGTGA, per germline. CDR3 in amino acids: CASRQDRGDTEAFF. The covered CDR3 bases are TGTGCCAGCAGACAAGACAGGGGGGACACTGAA. Together with reference TRBV7-3 and TRBJ1-1, the CDR3 gives the full variable domain: GAGVSQTPSNKVTEKGKYVELRCDPISGHTALYWYRQSLGQGPEFLIYFQGTGAADDSGLPNDRFFAVRPEGSVSTLKIQRTERGDSAVYLCASRQDRGDTEAFFGQGTRLTVV.

This clone was observed at least ten times. The read ends 3 residues early relative to the CDR3; the germline J gene fills the gap. The gene calls are TRBV30 and TRBJ2-7; D is perhaps TRBD1 or TRBD2 (5 bases each). Germline CDR1 is GTSNPN and CDR2 is SVGIG (reference sequence). The V end lost 1 base, the J end lost 0 bases, and 7 bases lay between the germline ends. CDR3 length equals 13 residues. This chain's CDR3 is CAWSGGDSYEQYF. The CDR3 DNA, read in part, is TGTGCCTGGAGTGGAGGGGACTCCTACGAG.

This clone was counted ten times or more. The observed sequence ends 3 residues before the CDR3 terminus, with the missing tail filled in from the germline J gene. The chain recombines TRBV20-1 with TRBJ2-7; D perhaps matches TRBD1 (6 bases). Germline V gene data show CDR1 as DFQATT and CDR2 as SNEGSKA (reference sequence). The CDR3 has 15 residues. Trimming removed 6 bases from V and 5 bases from J, with 23 bases in between. CDR3 sequence reads: CSAPPPQGSVHEQYF. The DNA read from the CDR3 is TGCAGTGCCCCTCCCCCACAGGGAAGCGTCCACGAG.

This clone was observed at least ten times. The read ends 3 residues shy of where the CDR3 ends; the end is completed using the germline J gene. This chain uses TRBV7-2 with TRBJ2-7, with 9 positions matching TRBD2. The germline gives CDR1 SGHTA, CDR2 FQGNSA. With 3 bases clipped from V and 6 bases from J, the junction kept 6 bases outside the gene matches. This CDR3 spans 14 amino acids. The CDR3: CASSFSSGSTEQYF. The sequenced CDR3 bases are TGTGCCAGCAGCTTTAGTAGCGGGAGTACCGAG.

This clone was seen many times. Read data end 3 residues before the CDR3 end; the end is taken from the germline J gene. The chain uses TRBV5-1 and TRBJ2-1; TRBD2 agrees at 7 bases. This CDR3 has 17 amino acids. V gave up 4 bases and J gave up 1 base; unmatched junction bases: 11. Germline V gene sequence: CDR1 SGHRS, CDR2 YFSETQ. The part of the CDR3 DNA that was read is TGCGCCAGCAGCCCCGCGGGGCCCGGGGGGTCCTACAATGAG. This encodes CASSPAGPGGSYNE. The full CDR3 protein reads CASSPAGPGGSYNEQFF.

This clone was detected ten times or more. The read comes to an end 3 residues before the CDR3 does, leaving the germline J gene to fill in the end. The chain links TRBV19 to TRBJ2-7; TRBD2 matches 7 bases. This CDR3 region has 15 residues. Germline CDR1 reads LNHDA; CDR2 reads SQIVND (reference sequence). Trimming at V came to 3 bases and at J to 1 base, leaving 6 bases not matched to a gene. Incomplete CDR3 DNA: TGTGCCAGTAGTATCGAGGGAGGGGTATCCTACGAG. Protein sequence: CASSIEGGVSYE. The full CDR3 protein is CASSIEGGVSYEQYF.

The table lists this clone with many counts. The read terminates 3 residues ahead of where the CDR3 ends, so the germline J gene completes it. The chain couples TRBV7-6 to TRBJ2-6; the match to TRBD1 covers 8 bases. The CDR3 spans 17 residues. V shed 5 bases, J shed 2 bases, and the junction held 8 bases outside the gene matches. Looked up from germline, CDR1 is SGHVS and CDR2 is FNYEAQ. CDR3 sequence reads: CASSRTGTFAGANVLTF. CDR3 DNA, as far as it was read: TGTGCCAGCAGCCGGACAGGGACCTTCGCTGGGGCCAACGTC.